This passage covers 11 T cell receptor beta chains from one sample sequenced in a study of cytomegalovirus exposure and HLA in healthy donors (TCRdb year 2017). Library construction relied on the immunoSEQ multiplex PCR assay. TCRdb's version of the immuneACCESS table is confined to in-frame rearrangements and falls short of the full clone set. An unresolved V gene accounts for under half of the shortfall where checked; the remainder is of unknown origin. The sample contains over 150,000 clones, roughly 84% of them found a single time. The top ten hold 13% of the sample. Specimen: PBMCs. The receptors here all came from a woman aged 25-40 years in good health and CMV-seropositive.

This clone was detected only a few times. J is TRBJ1-4 and V is TRBV19; D call uncertain. V was shortened by 9 bases and J by 8 bases, with 10 bases between the two germline ends. This CDR3 is built from 11 residues. The germline V gene has CDR1 LNHDA and CDR2 SQIVND (reference sequence). The CDR3 is CASARFEKLFF. The DNA for the CDR3 is TGTGCCAGCGCACGGTTCGAAAAACTGTTTTTT. The full variable domain, completed using reference TRBV19 and TRBJ1-4, is DGGITQSPKYLFRKEGQNVTLSCEQNLNHDAMYWYRQDPGQGLRLIYYSQIVNDFQKGDIAEGYSVSREKKESFPLTVTSAQKNPTAFYLCASARFEKLFFGSGTQLSVL.

This chain uses TRBV19 with TRBJ1-1, with 7 bases fitting TRBD1. The germline CDR1 and CDR2 sequences are LNHDA and SQIVND (reference sequence). With 7 bases clipped from V and 7 bases from J, the junction kept 18 bases outside the gene matches. The CDR3 totals 16 residues. The DNA for the CDR3 is TGTGCCAGTATCAACGGCAGGGGGTTGGGCGGTTTTGAAGCTTTCTTT. Translated: CASINGRGLGGFEAFF.

The V call is TRBV27, the J call TRBJ2-1, with a weak D call TRBD2 (5 bases). The germline V and J ends were trimmed by 3 bases and 8 bases, with 11 bases remaining between them. CDR3 length: 13 residues. Germline V gives CDR1 MNHEY, CDR2 SMNVEV (reference sequence). CDR3 residues: CASSLLEDDEQFF. The CDR3 DNA follows: TGTGCCAGCAGTTTGTTGGAGGACGATGAGCAGTTCTTC.

The chain couples TRBV7-2 to TRBJ1-2; possibly TRBD1 for D (6 bases). The CDR3 has 14 amino acids. Deletions cut 1 base from V and 5 bases from J, with 11 bases between. Germline V gives CDR1 SGHTA, CDR2 FQGNSA. CDR3 DNA sequence: TGTGCCAGCAGCTTAGACAGGGCGACTTATGGCTACACCTTC. Translating gives CASSLDRATYGYTF.

The chain carries TRBV28 and TRBJ1-2; D is uncertain. The CDR3 totals 14 residues. Trimming took 6 bases from V and 4 from J, leaving 15 bases between them. Germline CDR1 is MDHEN and CDR2 is SYDVKM. CDR3 in DNA: TGTGCCAGCAGCCACTCCGGGAGAAGCTATGGCTACACCTTC. This gives the protein CASSHSGRSYGYTF.

This clone was recorded once. This chain uses TRBV5-1 with TRBJ2-3; 10 bases map to TRBD1. Germline CDR1 and CDR2: SGHRS and YFSETQ. This CDR3 is 15 amino acids long. With V trimmed by 6 bases and J by 6 bases, 10 bases remained unmatched. The CDR3 protein is CASKSGTGEFDTQYF. CDR3 coding DNA: TGCGCCAGCAAATCCGGGACAGGGGAATTTGATACGCAGTATTTT.

CDR3 sequence (DNA): TGTGCCAGCAGCGACAGGGTTAGGGAGCTGTTTTTT. It encodes CASSDRVRELFF. The chain joins TRBV7-2 to TRBJ2-2; 7 bases align to TRBD1. J was trimmed by 9 bases and V by 5 bases; bases with no gene match: 3. Per germline, CDR1 SGHTA and CDR2 FQGNSA. The CDR3 is made up of 12 amino acids. Looking up the rest from reference TRBV7-2 and TRBJ2-2 gives the full variable domain: GAGVSQSPSNKVTEKGKDVELRCDPISGHTALYWYRQSLGQGLEFLIYFQGNSAPDKSGLPSDRFSAERTGGSVSTLTIQRTQQEDSAVYLCASSDRVRELFFGEGSRLTVL.

V usage is TRBV6-6 and J usage is TRBJ2-7; unclear D gene. The CDR3 contains 12 residues. Trimming left V 6 bases short and J 5 bases short, with 11 bases between. The germline V gene has CDR1 MNHNY and CDR2 SVGAGI (reference sequence). This CDR3 reads CASSPLSDEQYF. The DNA for the CDR3 is TGTGCCAGCAGCCCTTTATCTGACGAGCAGTACTTC.

CDR3 amino acids: CASSPTSDPSYEQYF. The CDR3 bases are TGTGCCAGCAGTCCGACTAGTGATCCCTCCTACGAGCAGTACTTC. V usage is TRBV6-5 and J usage is TRBJ2-7, with D maybe TRBD2 (6 bases). The CDR3 covers 15 residues. Between the trimmed V and J ends, which lost 5 bases and 0 bases, there was a span of 14 bases. CDR1 and CDR2 from the germline V gene are MNHEY and SVGAGI.

This clone occurred once. The chain carries TRBV4-1 and TRBJ2-7; 8 nucleotides align to TRBD2. The J segment lost 4 bases and the V segment lost 2 bases, leaving 7 bases of the junction unmatched. CDR1 and CDR2 (germline): MGHRA, YSYEKL. The CDR3 is 15 amino acids. For the CDR3, the DNA is TGCGCCAGCAGCCAAACAGCGGGGGATGTTTACGAGCAGTACTTC. It yields the protein CASSQTAGDVYEQYF.

This chain connects TRBV5-1 to TRBJ2-3; 11 bases match TRBD2. Unmatched junction bases numbered 9, after V lost 8 bases and J lost 4 bases. Germline V CDR1 and CDR2: SGHRS, YFSETQ. This CDR3 region has 15 residues. The CDR3 is CASQLAGGQADTQYF. CDR3 coding DNA: TGCGCCAGTCAATTAGCGGGAGGGCAGGCAGATACGCAGTATTTT.